This T cell receptor beta chain derives from a study of OX40 agonist ivuxolimab in advanced cancers. Study background: Patients assigned to dose escalation were diagnosed with hepatocellular carcinoma, melanoma, renal cell or head and neck cancer. At 82.7% male, the cohort had a mean age of 60 years, ranging from roughly 20 to 79.

The germline V and J ends were trimmed by 4 bases and 6 bases, with 11 bases remaining between them. This CDR3 is 12 amino acids long. Germline-derived CDR1 and CDR2 are SGDLS and YYNGEE. Measured with immunoSEQ multiplex PCR; TCRdb has only the in-frame clones, and not every one. The sample lists approximately 13,000 clones; around 77% were seen once. The rearrangement uses TRBV9 and TRBJ2-7, with no clear D. Material: CD4+ or CD8+ T cells sorted from blood, obtained in a trial of the OX40 agonist ivuxolimab. The TCR sequence derives from an adult with an advanced solid tumor such as melanoma, head and neck, liver or kidney cancer. CDR3 amino acids: CASSPGYGEQYF. DNA of the CDR3: TGTGCCAGCAGCCCCGGGTATGGCGAGCAGTACTTC.